What follows are 21 T cell receptor beta chains derived from one specimen sequenced in a study of PD-1 blockade in classical Hodgkin lymphoma. Indicated time point: cycle 4 day 1 (C4D1), after around six weeks of nivolumab. Each patient's relapse followed autologous stem cell transplantation, and brentuximab vedotin exposure varied. This table comes from immunoSEQ multiplex PCR, and its TCRdb copy is limited to in-frame clones, with some not included. The table has roughly 10,000 clones, approximately 87% seen once; the top ten hold approximately 25%. Sequencing used peripheral blood mononuclear cells (PBMCs), obtained before the fourth cycle of nivolumab. The receptors come from a human donor with classical Hodgkin lymphoma.

This rearrangement joins TRBV28 to TRBJ1-2; unclear D gene. CDR3 size: 13 residues. Germline CDR1 is MDHEN and CDR2 is SYDVKM. Deletions cut 6 bases from V and 2 bases from J, with 10 bases between. CDR3: CASSRTRNYGYTF. The CDR3 coding sequence is TGTGCCAGCAGCCGGACCCGAAACTATGGCTACACCTTC.

The DNA of the CDR3 is TGTGCCAGCAGGGCCCCGGGGGGCAATCAGCCCCAGCATTTT. It yields the protein CASRAPGGNQPQHF. V is TRBV28 and J is TRBJ1-5; TRBD1 is a possible D gene (5 bases). The CDR3 is made up of 14 amino acids. CDR1 MDHEN and CDR2 SYDVKM come from the germline V gene. Trimming removed 6 bases from V and 2 bases from J, with 11 bases in between.

The CDR3 DNA reads TGTGCCAGCAGTACCGACTGGTGGGATACGCAGTATTTT. Its translation: CASSTDWWDTQYF. The chain employs TRBV27 and TRBJ2-3; D unresolved. The ends were cut back, 5 bases at V and 6 bases at J, with 12 bases in the middle. Germline V gene sequence: CDR1 MNHEY, CDR2 SMNVEV (reference sequence). The CDR3 runs to 13 residues.

The V call is TRBV9, the J call TRBJ2-7, with TRBD2 matching over 8 bases. V lost 0 bases and J lost 3; bases outside the gene matches: 11. CDR3 length equals 17 residues. The germline gives CDR1 SGDLS, CDR2 YYNGEE. CDR3 loop: CASSVGSGLAGRYEQYF. As DNA, the CDR3 is TGTGCCAGCAGCGTAGGTTCCGGGCTAGCGGGCCGCTACGAGCAGTACTTC.

The genes are TRBV6-6 and TRBJ1-4; no definite D call. Germline CDR1 MNHNY, CDR2 SVGAGI (reference sequence). CDR3 length: 15 amino acids. The V end lost 3 bases, the J end lost 5 bases, and 13 bases lay between the germline ends. The CDR3: CASSYDTGGNEKLFF. The CDR3 coding sequence is TGTGCCAGCAGTTATGACACCGGCGGGAATGAAAAACTGTTTTTT.

This chain joins TRBV6-5 and TRBJ1-2; TRBD1 matches 7 bases. V dropped 3 bases and J dropped 1; count of bases not matched to a gene: 5. Germline loops: CDR1 MNHEY, CDR2 SVGAGI. CDR3 length: 15 residues. The CDR3 DNA follows: TGTGCCAGCAGTTATCGAGGGGGCGTTAACTATGGCTACACCTTC. It translates to CASSYRGGVNYGYTF.

This chain joins TRBV4-2 and TRBJ1-2, with D perhaps TRBD1 (6 bases). V lost 5 bases to trimming and J lost 6 bases, with 16 bases between them. The CDR3 contains 14 residues. The germline V gene encodes CDR1 LGHNA and CDR2 YNFKEQ. The CDR3 here is CASSLVGGGNGYTF. The CDR3 region has the DNA TGTGCCAGCAGCTTGGTAGGAGGGGGGAATGGCTACACCTTC.

The J gene is TRBJ2-5, the V gene TRBV25-1, with D uncertain. The CDR3 has 14 residues. V gave up 3 bases and J gave up 5 bases, with 13 bases separating them. Germline loops: CDR1 MGHDK, CDR2 SYGVNS. The DNA of the CDR3 is TGTGCCAGCAGTGATCCGGTTTTAATCGAGACCCAGTACTTC. Protein product: CASSDPVLIETQYF.

V is TRBV2 and J is TRBJ1-6; D is undetermined. Germline assignment: CDR1 SNHLY and CDR2 FYNNEI. The CDR3 length is 12 residues. V was clipped by 4 bases and J by 13 bases, with 11 bases between them. The CDR3 sequence: CASSVEGAPLHF. In nucleotides, the CDR3 is TGTGCCAGCAGTGTGGAGGGCGCGCCCCTCCACTTT.

The rearrangement uses TRBV19 and TRBJ2-1; TRBD2 matches 9 bases. The ends lost 5 bases at V and 6 bases at J; junction bases unmatched: 23. The CDR3 consists of 20 residues. Germline V gene data show CDR1 as LNHDA and CDR2 as SQIVND (reference sequence). This CDR3 reads CASSALLGGGSGGTLNEQFF. DNA for the CDR3: TGTGCCAGTAGTGCGCTGTTAGGTGGGGGTAGCGGGGGTACGCTCAATGAGCAGTTCTTC.

This clone was seen once. J is TRBJ2-3 and V is TRBV18; D not resolved. The V gene lost 6 bases and the J gene lost 2 bases, with 18 bases spanning the gap. CDR3 length: 16 amino acids. Germline V gene data show CDR1 as KGHSH and CDR2 as LQKENI. This CDR3 is CASSLTGPTFTDTQYF. The CDR3 nucleotides are TGTGCCAGCTCTCTAACCGGGCCCACGTTCACAGATACGCAGTATTTT.

The rearrangement uses TRBV9 and TRBJ2-2; D is unresolved. The germline V and J ends were trimmed by 0 bases and 0 bases, with 9 bases remaining between them. The length of the CDR3 is 16 residues. Germline lookup yields CDR1 SGDLS and CDR2 YYNGEE. The CDR3 DNA follows: TGTGCCAGCAGCGTAGGGTTATTCCCGAACACCGGGGAGCTGTTTTTT. It translates to CASSVGLFPNTGELFF.

V usage is TRBV5-4 and J usage is TRBJ1-2; D is unclear. Germline V lookup: CDR1 SGHNT, CDR2 YYREEE (reference sequence). This CDR3 is built from 14 residues. Between the trimmed V and J ends, which lost 0 bases and 3 bases, there was a span of 9 bases. Written as DNA, the CDR3 is TGTGCCAGCAGCTTGGGACGGGAGGACTATGGCTACACCTTC. Translation gives CASSLGREDYGYTF.

The genes are TRBV11-2 and TRBJ1-4; D call uncertain. The CDR3 covers 15 residues. Trimming cost V 5 bases and J 0 bases, with 10 bases left between them. Per the germline V gene, CDR1 is SGHAT and CDR2 is FQNNGV. The CDR3 loop reads CASSDRVATNEKLFF. The CDR3 DNA reads as TGTGCCAGCAGCGATCGAGTAGCAACTAATGAAAAACTGTTTTTT.

The CDR3 spells CASSPLGGTYNEQFF. The CDR3 coding sequence is TGCGCCAGCAGCCCGTTAGGGGGGACATACAATGAGCAGTTCTTC. J is TRBJ2-1 and V is TRBV5-1; TRBD1 or TRBD2 may be the D gene (6 bases each). V lost 4 bases and J 4 bases, leaving 15 bases between the germline ends. The CDR3 runs to 15 residues. Germline lookup yields CDR1 SGHRS and CDR2 YFSETQ. Variable domain in full (rest from reference TRBV5-1 and TRBJ2-1): KAGVTQTPRYLIKTRGQQVTLSCSPISGHRSVSWYQQTPGQGLQFLFEYFSETQRNKGNFPGRFSGRQFSNSRSEMNVSTLELGDSALYLCASSPLGGTYNEQFFGPGTRLTVL.

CDR3 protein: CAISDETGARSEAFF. Here the CDR3 DNA reads TGTGCCATCAGTGATGAAACAGGGGCCCGCTCTGAAGCTTTCTTT. This chain uses TRBV10-3 with TRBJ1-1; 7 bases are shared with TRBD1. Germline CDR1 ENHRY, CDR2 SYGVKD. With V trimmed by 3 bases and J by 6 bases, 10 bases remained unmatched. The CDR3 totals 15 residues.

The rearrangement joins TRBV27 to TRBJ2-2; the D gene is possibly TRBD2 (6 bases). The V gene lost 5 bases and the J gene lost 5 bases, with 27 bases spanning the gap. CDR3 size: 19 residues. Germline assignment: CDR1 MNHEY and CDR2 SMNVEV (reference sequence). The CDR3 loop is CASSPLMVAAPGGTGELFF. CDR3 bases: TGTGCCAGCAGTCCCCTAATGGTAGCGGCCCCCGGAGGGACCGGGGAGCTGTTTTTT.

The V and J genes are TRBV28 and TRBJ2-2; TRBD1 agrees at 10 bases. The CDR3 runs 14 residues. The V segment lost 7 bases and the J segment 6 bases; nucleotides outside the gene matches: 5. Germline assignment: CDR1 MDHEN and CDR2 SYDVKM. Here the CDR3 DNA reads TGTGCCAGCATAGGGGGACAGGGGCCCGGGGAGCTGTTTTTT. Protein: CASIGGQGPGELFF.

The V call is TRBV21-1, the J call TRBJ1-2. TRBV21-1 is reported as a pseudogene. CDR3 length: 15 amino acids. In DNA, the CDR3 is TGTGCCAGCAGCAAAGCGGTGGAGCCCGGGTGTGGCTACACCTTC. Translating gives CASSKAVEPGCGYTF.

The J gene is TRBJ1-1, the V gene TRBV10-3, with 7 nucleotides matching TRBD1. CDR3 length equals 16 residues. Trimming at V came to 6 bases and at J to 4 bases, leaving 14 bases not matched to a gene. CDR1 is ENHRY, CDR2 SYGVKD, per germline. The DNA of the CDR3 is TGTGCCATCAGGGTCCCGACAGGGCAATTCGGCACTGAAGCTTTCTTT. Its protein is CAIRVPTGQFGTEAFF.

J is TRBJ1-6 and V is TRBV7-9; TRBD1 is a possible D gene (6 bases). The CDR3 totals 15 residues. CDR1 is SEHNR and CDR2 is FQNEAQ in the germline V gene (reference sequence). V was pared by 5 bases and J by 5 bases, with 13 bases between. The CDR3 bases are TGTGCCAGCAGCCCCCTAGGGGGACATAATTCACCCCTCCACTTT. It codes for CASSPLGGHNSPLHF. Full variable domain (rest looked up from reference TRBV7-9 and TRBJ1-6): DTGVSQNPRHKITKRGQNVTFRCDPISEHNRLYWYRQTLGQGPEFLTYFQNEAQLEKSRLLSDRFSAERPKGSFSTLEIQRTEQGDSAMYLCASSPLGGHNSPLHFGNGTRLTVT.